This T cell receptor beta chain was sequenced for a study of blood T cell repertoires in COVID-19. Study summary: Italy, Spain and the United States were the sources of the convalescent and acute COVID-19 samples. The cDNA or gDNA used as material had been derived from T cells, B-cell-depleted T cells, or PBMCs.

This CDR3 region has 15 residues. CDR1 is SGHAT and CDR2 is FQNNGV in the germline V gene. V lost 5 bases, J lost 2 bases, and 6 bases stayed unmatched. Per the original methods: Amplifying reference gene primers gave estimates of nucleated cell counts. Using immunoSEQ multiplex PCR, the repertoire was profiled, and TCRdb retains in-frame clones only, with some absent. V and J calls and clone size are those listed in that table; D and trimming were worked out from the DNA. The sample lists about 170,000 clones; 84% were seen once. The clonotype originates from a man between 65 and 85 years old with active or convalescent COVID-19. Sequencing was performed on peripheral blood. This sequence joins TRBV11-2 and TRBJ2-7, with 10 bases identical to TRBD2. The CDR3 DNA reads TGTGCCAGCAGCGCGACTAGCGGGCATACCTACGAGCAGTACTTC. Translating gives CASSATSGHTYEQYF.